This T cell receptor (beta chain) is from a study of blood T cell repertoires in COVID-19. About the study: PBMCs, B-cell-depleted T cells, or T cells provided the cDNA or gDNA that made up the material.

Here immunoSEQ multiplex PCR was the method, and the copy in TCRdb shows in-frame clones only, minus some. The sample includes 150,000 or so clones, more than 75% of them seen just once. The germline V and J ends were trimmed by 3 bases and 2 bases, with 10 bases remaining between them. This CDR3 is built from 15 residues. In germline, CDR1 is SGHNT, CDR2 YENEEA. The clonotype originates from a man in his sixties with COVID-19, enrolled during active disease. The V call is TRBV11-3, the J call TRBJ1-4, with a weak D call TRBD1 (6 bases). The sequenced sample was peripheral blood. In DNA, the CDR3 is TGTGCCAGCAGCTTTCCCAGGGGTACTAATGAAAAACTGTTTTTT. Translated: CASSFPRGTNEKLFF.